Listed here are 30 T cell receptor beta chains from one sample, sequenced in a study of blood T cell repertoires in COVID-19 (dated by TCRdb to the early 2020s). Library preparation was by the immunoSEQ multiplex PCR assay. TCRdb provides this immuneACCESS table in a form limited to in-frame rearrangements. Some clones are lacking; in checked studies, under half of them reflect an unresolved V gene, and why the rest are absent is not known. Recorded for this sample are approximately 200,000 clones; about 85% of them occurred a single time. Of the sample, approximately 5.1% falls within the top ten clones. Material: peripheral blood. All receptors come from an older woman who had recovered from COVID-19.

There are a few counts of this clone. V and J are TRBV5-1 and TRBJ1-1; D remains ambiguous. Deletions cut 5 bases from V and 0 bases from J, with 14 bases between. The CDR3 sequence is 15 residues long. The V gene's germline CDR1 is SGHRS and CDR2 YFSETQ. CDR3 region: CASRPLGVLNTEAFF. CDR3 DNA sequence: TGCGCCAGCAGACCCCTAGGAGTGCTGAACACTGAAGCTTTCTTT.

Concerning this clone: This CDR3 is also generated by other DNA sequences in the sample. The CDR3 nucleotides are TGTGCCAGCAGCTTGCCGGGGGGGAACACTGAAGCTTTCTTT. It encodes CASSLPGGNTEAFF. The chain is built from TRBV5-8 and TRBJ1-1; possible D gene TRBD1, 5 bases. The CDR3 has 14 amino acids. Germline V gene sequence: CDR1 SGHTS, CDR2 YDEGEE. Trimming stripped 1 base from V and 1 base from J, with 8 bases between. The full variable domain, its missing parts supplied by reference TRBV5-8 and TRBJ1-1, is EAGVTQSPTHLIKTRGQQATLRCSPISGHTSVYWYQQALGLGLQFLLWYDEGEERNRGNFPPRFSGRQFPNYSSELNVNALELEDSALYLCASSLPGGNTEAFFGQGTRLTVV.

V gene TRBV6-5 combines with J gene TRBJ2-3, with D maybe TRBD2 (7 bases). This CDR3 contains 13 residues. V lost 7 bases and J 4 bases, leaving 12 bases between the germline ends. Germline CDR1 is MNHEY and CDR2 is SVGAGI. The CDR3 here is CASNGGLADTQYF. CDR3 nucleotide sequence: TGTGCCAGCAACGGGGGGCTGGCAGATACGCAGTATTTT.

The rearrangement joins TRBV30 to TRBJ2-2, with 8 bases lining up with TRBD1. Germline assignment: CDR1 GTSNPN and CDR2 SVGIG (reference sequence). CDR3 length: 15 amino acids. Losses at the gene ends were 3 bases for V and 5 bases for J; bases not matched to a gene: 8. As DNA, the CDR3 is TGTGCCTGGAGGCAGGGGGCAGGGGGGACCGGGGAGCTGTTTTTT. Translated, it gives CAWRQGAGGTGELFF. The full variable domain, with the rest looked up from reference TRBV30 and TRBJ2-2, is SQTIHQWPATLVQPVGSPLSLECTVEGTSNPNLYWYRQAAGRGLQLLFYSVGIGQISSEVPQNLSASRPQDRQFILSSKKLLLSDSGFYLCAWRQGAGGTGELFFGEGSRLTVL.

The chain couples TRBV29-1 to TRBJ2-3; D ambiguous. Germline-derived CDR1 and CDR2 are SQVTM and ANQGSEA. The ends were cut back, 4 bases at V and 1 base at J, with 15 bases in the middle. This CDR3 region has 15 residues. CDR3 nucleotide sequence: TGCAGCGTTGGGGCAGGTTATCGCGGCACAGATACGCAGTATTTT. Protein product: CSVGAGYRGTDTQYF.

The genes are TRBV5-6 and TRBJ2-3; TRBD1 aligns across 7 bases. V was clipped by 5 bases and J by 4 bases; unmatched bases: 7. In germline, CDR1 is SGHDT, CDR2 YYEEEE. CDR3 size: 14 residues. The CDR3 nucleotides are TGTGCCAGCAGATTCGACAGGGTGGCAGATACGCAGTATTTT. It yields the protein CASRFDRVADTQYF.

V is TRBV6-5 and J is TRBJ1-2; 9 bases agree with TRBD1. The V gene end was trimmed by 3 bases and the J gene end by 3 bases; junction bases not matched to a gene: 5. CDR1 MNHEY and CDR2 SVGAGI come from the germline V gene. The CDR3 covers 15 residues. The CDR3 coding sequence is TGTGCCAGCAGTTATACAGGGGGCGAGTACTATGGCTACACCTTC. Translation: CASSYTGGEYYGYTF.

With respect to this clone: A read error may produce the germline difference seen at one junction end. This chain connects TRBV7-8 to TRBJ2-2; TRBD1 matches at 8 bases. The CDR3 has 15 residues. Germline-derived CDR1 and CDR2 are SGHVS and FQNEAQ. This CDR3 reads CASSSRTGNPGELFF. The CDR3 DNA sequence: TGTGCCAGCAGCTCTCGGACAGGGAACCCCGGGGAGCTGTTTTTT.

This chain connects TRBV18 to TRBJ1-1; D possibly corresponds to TRBD1 (6 bases). Germline assignment: CDR1 KGHSH and CDR2 LQKENI. V was pared by 4 bases and J by 0 bases, with 9 bases between. The CDR3 is made up of 14 amino acids. The CDR3 here is CASSRRDMNTEAFF. Here the CDR3 DNA reads TGTGCCAGCTCACGCAGGGACATGAACACTGAAGCTTTCTTT. Drawing the rest from reference TRBV18 and TRBJ1-1, the complete variable domain is NAGVMQNPRHLVRRRGQEARLRCSPMKGHSHVYWYRQLPEEGLKFMVYLQKENIIDESGMPKERFSAEFPKEGPSILRIQQVVRGDSAAYFCASSRRDMNTEAFFGQGTRLTVV.

The CDR3 is CASAGEETQYF. DNA for the CDR3: TGTGCCAGCGCGGGGGAAGAGACCCAGTACTTC. V usage is TRBV2 and J usage is TRBJ2-5, with 7 bases lining up with TRBD2. Trimming took 8 bases from V and 3 from J; bases not matched to a gene: 0. This CDR3 contains 11 residues. CDR1 SNHLY and CDR2 FYNNEI come from the germline V gene.

CDR3: CASSDRGNSPLHF. The CDR3 nucleotides read TGTGCCAGCAGCGATAGGGGGAATTCACCCCTCCACTTT. The chain is built from TRBV11-2 and TRBJ1-6, with a tentative D call TRBD1 (6 bases). Germline V gene data show CDR1 as SGHAT and CDR2 as FQNNGV. The CDR3 has 13 amino acids. The V end was cut by 5 bases, the J end by 7 bases, with 9 bases between.

In its sample, this clone was seen a few times. CDR3 bases: TGTGCCAGCAGCCTTAACCGGGACAGGGTTTACGAGCAGTACTTC. Residues: CASSLNRDRVYEQYF. The chain uses TRBV11-2 and TRBJ2-7; 9 bases align to TRBD1. Germline V gene data show CDR1 as SGHAT and CDR2 as FQNNGV. The CDR3 contains 15 residues. V was clipped by 5 bases and J by 4 bases; unmatched bases: 9.

The chain links TRBV21-1 to TRBJ1-5; TRBD1, the table's D call, was not compared with the DNA. TRBV21-1 is deemed a pseudogene. There are 19 residues in the CDR3. In nucleotides, the CDR3 is TGTGCCAGCAGCAAATCGGGGGACAGGGGTTTTTGTAGCAATCAGCCCCAGCATTTT. Residues: CASSKSGDRGFCSNQPQHF.

V is TRBV4-1 and J is TRBJ1-4; no clear D gene. The CDR3 runs 13 residues. V was pared by 4 bases and J by 4 bases, with 7 bases between. The germline V gene has CDR1 MGHRA and CDR2 YSYEKL. The CDR3 loop reads CASSRGFNEKLFF. The CDR3 DNA is TGCGCCAGCAGCCGAGGATTTAATGAAAAACTGTTTTTT.

The chain recombines TRBV7-8 with TRBJ1-1, with 12 bases lining up with TRBD1. The CDR3 length is 17 residues. The germline V gene has CDR1 SGHVS and CDR2 FQNEAQ. V shed 3 bases and J 4 bases; nucleotides not matched to a gene: 9. The CDR3 loop reads CASSLGTGGIVVTEAFF. CDR3 sequence (DNA): TGTGCCAGCAGCTTGGGGACAGGGGGCATAGTAGTCACTGAAGCTTTCTTT.

The V and J genes are TRBV25-1 and TRBJ2-7; 8 nucleotides align to TRBD2. Unmatched junction bases numbered 9, after V lost 10 bases and J lost 1 base. This CDR3 contains 14 residues. Germline lookup yields CDR1 MGHDK and CDR2 SYGVNS. For the CDR3, the DNA is TGTGCCACCTCTCAGCGGGGGCTATCCTACGAGCAGTACTTC. Translated, it gives CATSQRGLSYEQYF.

This clone was detected a few times. The V gene is TRBV11-2, the J gene TRBJ2-3; possibly TRBD1 for D (5 bases). The CDR3 consists of 15 residues. The V gene's germline CDR1 is SGHAT and CDR2 FQNNGV. With 5 bases removed from V and 0 bases from J, the gap between germline ends came to 12 bases. CDR3 in amino acids: CASSPERGSTDTQYF. Here the CDR3 DNA reads TGTGCCAGCAGCCCGGAAAGGGGTAGCACAGATACGCAGTATTTT.

The chain employs TRBV19 and TRBJ1-3; 7 nucleotides match TRBD1. Germline CDR1 is LNHDA and CDR2 is SQIVND (reference sequence). V was clipped by 6 bases and J by 4 bases; unmatched bases: 3. The CDR3 is 13 amino acids. CDR3 region: CASRGQAGNTIYF. The DNA for the CDR3 is TGTGCCAGTAGAGGACAGGCCGGAAACACCATATATTTT.

The chain uses TRBV5-5 and TRBJ1-1; D unclear. The germline CDR1 and CDR2 sequences are SGHKS and YYEKEE (reference sequence). Trimming shortened V by 4 bases and J by 1 base, and 11 bases separated the two germline ends. The CDR3 covers 14 residues. The CDR3 sequence is CASSRDSPNTEAFF. The CDR3, as DNA: TGTGCCAGCAGCCGCGATAGCCCGAACACTGAAGCTTTCTTT.

This clone was seen once. A single base separates this from a much larger clone, so it may be a read error. The chain couples TRBV2 to TRBJ2-5; D is uncertain. This CDR3 is built from 11 residues. The V gene's germline CDR1 is SNHLY and CDR2 FYNNEI. Trimming took off 6 bases at V and 3 bases at J, with 5 bases between the two ends. In DNA, the CDR3 is TGTGCCAGCAGGTCCGAAGAGACCCAGTACTTC. Its translation: CASRSEETQYF.

Regarding this clone: Other nucleotide sequences in the sample specify the same CDR3. The V and J genes are TRBV5-1 and TRBJ1-4; 7 bases align to TRBD1. Looked up from germline, CDR1 is SGHRS and CDR2 is YFSETQ. The CDR3 is 14 amino acids. Trimming removed 4 bases from V and 1 base from J; junction bases left unmatched: 1. DNA of the CDR3: TGCGCCAGCAGCCCAGGGGGAACTAATGAAAAACTGTTTTTT. This sequence encodes CASSPGGTNEKLFF.

The chain carries TRBV7-9 and TRBJ2-5, with D possibly matching TRBD1 (5 bases). Per the germline V gene, CDR1 is SEHNR and CDR2 is FQNEAQ (reference sequence). CDR3 length equals 14 residues. Trimming removed 1 base from V and 7 bases from J, with 13 bases in between. The CDR3 is CASSLGRGWGTQYF. CDR3 nucleotides: TGTGCCAGCAGCTTAGGAAGGGGTTGGGGGACCCAGTACTTC.

The gene calls are TRBV21-1 and TRBJ1-5; the table gives TRBD1 as D, unverified against the DNA. TRBV21-1 is a recognized pseudogene. This CDR3 has 16 residues. The CDR3 loop is CASSTGTTISNQPQHF. The CDR3, as DNA: TGTGCCAGCAGCACCGGGACAACCATTAGCAATCAGCCCCAGCATTTT.

Details on this clone: Other nucleotide sequences from this sample produce the same CDR3. The chain employs TRBV19 and TRBJ1-1; 8 nucleotides agree with TRBD1. The CDR3 covers 17 residues. Germline-derived CDR1 and CDR2 are LNHDA and SQIVND (reference sequence). Germline trimming cut 2 bases from V and 0 bases from J; bases unmatched to any gene: 8. The CDR3 spells CASSIRRTGPMNTEAFF. In DNA form, the CDR3 reads TGTGCCAGTAGTATACGCCGGACAGGGCCGATGAACACTGAAGCTTTCTTT.

This clone was counted only a few times. J is TRBJ2-7 and V is TRBV5-1, with a possible D match to TRBD1 (5 bases). This CDR3 spans 12 amino acids. Trimming shortened V by 6 bases and J by 6 bases, and 13 bases separated the two germline ends. Germline CDR1 SGHRS, CDR2 YFSETQ. The CDR3 region is CASNSWGGEQYF. As DNA, the CDR3 is TGCGCCAGCAATTCCTGGGGCGGCGAGCAGTACTTC.

The rearrangement links TRBV19 to TRBJ1-2; D is unclear. The CDR3 contains 13 residues. V was pared by 3 bases and J by 5 bases, with 10 bases between. CDR1 is LNHDA, CDR2 SQIVND, per germline (reference sequence). DNA for the CDR3: TGTGCCAGTAGTATCGATTTCGGGTATGGCTACACCTTC. Its protein is CASSIDFGYGYTF.

Only a few counts were recorded for this clone. The rearrangement uses TRBV6-5 and TRBJ1-2, with D unresolved. Between the trimmed V and J ends, which lost 7 bases and 0 bases, there was a span of 12 bases. The length of the CDR3 is 14 residues. CDR1 is MNHEY and CDR2 is SVGAGI in the germline V gene. CDR3 DNA sequence: TGTGCCAGCACAGGCGCCTTAGCTAACTATGGCTACACCTTC. It specifies CASTGALANYGYTF.

The chain has TRBV5-1 and TRBJ2-1; D gene unclear. Germline CDR1 reads SGHRS; CDR2 reads YFSETQ. The ends were cut back, 1 base at V and 4 bases at J, with 6 bases in the middle. The CDR3 spans 13 residues. The CDR3 region is CASSLQIYNEQFF. CDR3 sequence (DNA): TGCGCCAGCAGCTTGCAAATTTACAATGAGCAGTTCTTC.

This clone was seen a handful of times. This chain connects TRBV6-1 to TRBJ2-5; 7 bases are a match to TRBD2. J gave up 7 bases and V 1 base, and 0 bases lay outside the gene matches. The CDR3 has 12 residues. Germline loops: CDR1 MNHNS, CDR2 SASEGT. DNA of the CDR3: TGTGCCAGCAGTGAAGGGGAGGGGACCCAGTACTTC. It yields the protein CASSEGEGTQYF.

This clone was detected only a few times. The chain couples TRBV29-1 to TRBJ2-7; 8 bases are shared with TRBD1. Germline assignment: CDR1 SQVTM and CDR2 ANQGSEA. This CDR3 contains 14 residues. V was pared by 6 bases and J by 3 bases, with 10 bases of the junction left unmatched. Here the CDR3 reads CSVWVDRGIYEQYF. Written as DNA, the CDR3 is TGCAGCGTCTGGGTTGACAGGGGTATCTACGAGCAGTACTTC.